The T cell receptor beta chain under discussion was sequenced for a study of T-cell reconstitution after alpha-beta-depleted transplantation in children. The study, taken as a whole, reports: Newly made T cells mostly supplied T-cell counts and diversity one year after transplant. Expanded graft clones numbering several hundred reportedly gave rise to alpha-beta T cells about two months after transplant. Some patients showed high day-60 TCRbeta diversity, which derived from surviving recipient T cells and thymic progenitors.

Regarding this clonotype: The antigen is not known.

The authors prepared the TCRbeta library with unique molecular identifiers. A single record per CDR3 protein comes from TCRdb applying MiXCR to the PCR reads. The repertoire holds 800,000 to 1,000,000 distinct CDR3 sequences, about 29% seen once, with about 28% in the top ten. This clonotype was obtained from a boy in the first two years of life who had a stem cell transplant for SCID, so the T cells may come from the graft donor. The sample here was PBMCs, mostly from graft donor cells, taken 360 days after TCRalphabeta/CD19-depleted stem cell transplant.

The CDR3 region has the DNA TGCAGCGTTGGAGCGACAGGAATGAACACTGAAGCTTTCTTT. The encoded protein is CSVGATGMNTEAFF. This chain links TRBV29-1 with TRBJ1-1; D possibly corresponds to TRBD1 (6 bases). The CDR3 covers 14 residues. Germline V gene sequence: CDR1 SQVTM, CDR2 ANQGSEA. V shed 4 bases and J shed 0 bases, with 12 bases lying between them.